The rows below give T cell receptor beta chains drawn from one sample of a study of blood T cell repertoires in COVID-19. Clones were read by immunoSEQ multiplex PCR, and TCRdb kept only the in-frame ones, dropping some. This sample yields roughly 520,000 clones, of which 85% to 90% are seen a single time; less than 2% belongs to the top ten. Sequencing was carried out using PBMCs or T cells enriched from blood (not recorded which). Receptors were obtained from a middle-aged woman who had recovered from COVID-19. The CDR3 runs from the conserved cysteine through the conserved F or W. Fields, in order: D gene, clone size, J gene, V gene, CDR3 protein, CDR3 DNA. D genes are given only for firm matches. Size is stated for part of the rows, as once, few or many counts, or as a class when the clone is expanded.

d_gene: TRBD1
abundance: -
j_gene: TRBJ1-3
v_gene: TRBV3-1/TRBV3-2
CDR3aa: CASSQWDSSGNTIYF
CDR3nt: TGTGCCAGCAGCCAATGGGACAGCTCTGGAAACACCATATATTTT

d_gene: -
abundance: -
j_gene: TRBJ1-2
v_gene: TRBV11-3
CDR3aa: CASSFGSNYGYTF
CDR3nt: TGTGCCAGCAGCTTCGGGTCTAACTATGGCTACACCTTC

d_gene: -
abundance: -
j_gene: TRBJ1-1
v_gene: TRBV18
CDR3aa: CASSPSGAAMNTEAFF
CDR3nt: TGTGCCAGCTCACCCAGCGGGGCGGCGATGAACACTGAAGCTTTCTTT

d_gene: TRBD2
abundance: -
j_gene: TRBJ2-5
v_gene: TRBV29-1
CDR3aa: CSVEWWTSGRSRETQYF
CDR3nt: TGCAGCGTTGAATGGTGGACTAGCGGGAGGAGTCGGGAGACCCAGTACTTC

d_gene: -
abundance: -
j_gene: TRBJ2-2
v_gene: TRBV29-1
CDR3aa: CSPRGASLHTGELFF
CDR3nt: TGCAGCCCTCGCGGAGCGAGCCTTCACACCGGGGAGCTGTTTTTT

d_gene: -
abundance: -
j_gene: TRBJ2-2
v_gene: TRBV7-2
CDR3aa: CASSSWGAGELFF
CDR3nt: TGTGCCAGCAGCTCCTGGGGGGCCGGGGAGCTGTTTTTT

d_gene: -
abundance: -
j_gene: TRBJ1-1
v_gene: TRBV7-9
CDR3aa: CASSPGTSNTEAFF
CDR3nt: TGTGCCAGCAGCCCTGGGACTTCGAACACTGAAGCTTTCTTT

d_gene: TRBD2
abundance: -
j_gene: TRBJ2-1
v_gene: TRBV7-8
CDR3aa: CASSLGLAGAEFYNEQFF
CDR3nt: TGTGCCAGCAGCTTAGGACTAGCGGGAGCTGAGTTCTACAATGAGCAGTTCTTC

d_gene: TRBD1
abundance: -
j_gene: TRBJ1-5
v_gene: TRBV19
CDR3aa: CASSAWGQGAYQPQHF
CDR3nt: TGTGCCAGTAGTGCGTGGGGACAGGGGGCTTATCAGCCCCAGCATTTT

d_gene: -
abundance: -
j_gene: TRBJ1-6
v_gene: TRBV5-1
CDR3aa: CASRQENSPLHF
CDR3nt: TGCGCCAGTCGACAGGAGAATTCACCCCTCCACTTT

d_gene: TRBD1
abundance: -
j_gene: TRBJ1-2
v_gene: TRBV19
CDR3aa: CASSIDRGRGGYTF
CDR3nt: TGTGCCAGTAGTATCGACAGGGGGCGGGGTGGCTACACCTTC

d_gene: TRBD1
abundance: -
j_gene: TRBJ2-2
v_gene: TRBV24-1
CDR3aa: CATSDRDSLNTGELFF
CDR3nt: TGTGCCACCAGTGATCGGGACAGCTTGAACACCGGGGAGCTGTTTTTT

d_gene: -
abundance: -
j_gene: TRBJ1-2
v_gene: TRBV12-3/TRBV12-4
CDR3aa: CASSLELYYGYTF
CDR3nt: TGTGCCAGCAGTTTAGAGCTGTACTATGGCTACACCTTC

d_gene: -
abundance: few
j_gene: TRBJ2-4
v_gene: TRBV21-1
CDR3aa: CASSNRLAGGPMVKNIQYF
CDR3nt: TGTGCCAGCAGCAACAGACTAGCGGGAGGGCCGATGGTCAAAAACATTCAGTACTTC

d_gene: -
abundance: -
j_gene: TRBJ2-1
v_gene: TRBV27
CDR3aa: CASSFLELDEQFF
CDR3nt: TGTGCCAGCAGTTTTTTGGAGTTGGATGAGCAGTTCTTC

d_gene: -
abundance: -
j_gene: TRBJ1-1
v_gene: TRBV27
CDR3aa: CASSFNRGTEAFF
CDR3nt: TGTGCCAGCAGTTTTAACCGGGGGACTGAAGCTTTCTTT

d_gene: -
abundance: -
j_gene: TRBJ2-3
v_gene: TRBV7-2
CDR3aa: CASSLHPGATDTQYF
CDR3nt: TGTGCCAGCAGCTTACATCCGGGAGCAACCGATACGCAGTATTTT

d_gene: TRBD2
abundance: -
j_gene: TRBJ2-1
v_gene: TRBV5-1
CDR3aa: CASSLDTSGTGEQFF
CDR3nt: TGCGCCAGCAGCTTGGATACTAGCGGGACAGGTGAGCAGTTCTTC

d_gene: -
abundance: -
j_gene: TRBJ2-5
v_gene: TRBV5-8
CDR3aa: CASSLGLDKETQYF
CDR3nt: TGTGCCAGCAGCTTGGGACTAGATAAAGAGACCCAGTACTTC

d_gene: -
abundance: -
j_gene: TRBJ1-1
v_gene: TRBV6-2/TRBV6-3
CDR3aa: CASSIQQGNTEAFF
CDR3nt: TGTGCCAGCAGTATTCAACAGGGGAACACTGAAGCTTTCTTT

d_gene: -
abundance: -
j_gene: TRBJ2-7
v_gene: TRBV27
CDR3aa: CASSLGRGTYEQYF
CDR3nt: TGTGCCAGCAGTTTAGGCAGGGGTACCTACGAGCAGTACTTC

d_gene: TRBD1
abundance: -
j_gene: TRBJ1-1
v_gene: TRBV5-8
CDR3aa: CASSSPDRVTEAFF
CDR3nt: TGTGCCAGCAGCTCCCCTGACAGGGTTACTGAAGCTTTCTTT

d_gene: -
abundance: -
j_gene: TRBJ1-4
v_gene: TRBV15
CDR3aa: CATTKRGEKLFF
CDR3nt: TGTGCCACTACTAAACGAGGGGAAAAACTGTTTTTT

d_gene: -
abundance: -
j_gene: TRBJ2-7
v_gene: TRBV6-5
CDR3aa: CASSSGQHEQYF
CDR3nt: TGTGCCAGCAGTTCCGGACAGCACGAGCAGTACTTC

d_gene: -
abundance: -
j_gene: TRBJ2-7
v_gene: TRBV10-2
CDR3aa: CASRVAAGDYEQYF
CDR3nt: TGCGCCAGCAGGGTAGCGGCCGGGGACTACGAGCAGTACTTC

d_gene: TRBD1
abundance: -
j_gene: TRBJ1-1
v_gene: TRBV28
CDR3aa: CASKTGQMNTEAFF
CDR3nt: TGTGCCAGCAAGACGGGACAGATGAACACTGAAGCTTTCTTT

d_gene: -
abundance: once
j_gene: TRBJ2-7
v_gene: TRBV2
CDR3aa: CASRKGAEQYF
CDR3nt: TGTGCCAGCAGAAAAGGGGCCGAGCAGTACTTC

d_gene: -
abundance: -
j_gene: TRBJ2-7
v_gene: TRBV13
CDR3aa: CASSLLATYEQYF
CDR3nt: TGTGCCAGCAGCTTACTGGCAACCTACGAGCAGTACTTC

d_gene: -
abundance: few
j_gene: TRBJ2-3
v_gene: TRBV15
CDR3aa: CATSSNSLPITDTQYF
CDR3nt: TGTGCCACCAGCAGCAACTCGTTACCGATCACAGATACGCAGTATTTT

d_gene: TRBD2
abundance: -
j_gene: TRBJ2-3
v_gene: TRBV4-3
CDR3aa: CASSQLRGRGGSGSRADTQYF
CDR3nt: TGCGCCAGCAGCCAACTGAGGGGCAGGGGTGGTAGCGGGAGTAGGGCAGATACGCAGTATTTT

d_gene: -
abundance: -
j_gene: TRBJ2-3
v_gene: TRBV7-7
CDR3aa: CASSSPGTDTQYF
CDR3nt: TGTGCCAGCAGCTCCCCCGGCACAGATACGCAGTATTTT

d_gene: -
abundance: -
j_gene: TRBJ1-1
v_gene: TRBV7-6
CDR3aa: CASSRGVGGITEAFF
CDR3nt: TGTGCCAGCAGCCGGGGGGTCGGGGGAATCACTGAAGCTTTCTTT

d_gene: TRBD2
abundance: -
j_gene: TRBJ2-5
v_gene: TRBV28
CDR3aa: CASSIPRGGWETQYF
CDR3nt: TGTGCCAGCAGTATCCCCCGGGGGGGTTGGGAGACCCAGTACTTC

d_gene: TRBD1
abundance: once
j_gene: TRBJ1-1
v_gene: TRBV6-6
CDR3aa: CAAQGGTEAFF
CDR3nt: TGTGCCGCACAGGGGGGCACTGAAGCTTTCTTT

d_gene: TRBD1
abundance: -
j_gene: TRBJ1-3
v_gene: TRBV4-1
CDR3aa: CASSQEKTGGGKNTIYF
CDR3nt: TGCGCCAGCAGCCAAGAGAAGACAGGGGGCGGAAAAAACACCATATATTTT

d_gene: -
abundance: -
j_gene: TRBJ1-5
v_gene: TRBV12-3/TRBV12-4
CDR3aa: CASSLGPNQPQHF
CDR3nt: TGTGCCAGCAGTTTGGGGCCGAATCAGCCCCAGCATTTT

d_gene: -
abundance: -
j_gene: TRBJ1-5
v_gene: TRBV30
CDR3aa: CAWSVGGFDQPQHF
CDR3nt: TGTGCCTGGAGTGTTGGCGGGTTCGATCAGCCCCAGCATTTT

d_gene: TRBD1
abundance: -
j_gene: TRBJ1-4
v_gene: TRBV5-5
CDR3aa: CASNRQGREKLFF
CDR3nt: TGTGCCAGCAACAGACAGGGGAGGGAAAAACTGTTTTTT

d_gene: -
abundance: -
j_gene: TRBJ1-2
v_gene: TRBV19
CDR3aa: CASSPGGRQGNYGYTF
CDR3nt: TGTGCCAGTAGTCCGGGGGGTAGGCAGGGCAACTATGGCTACACCTTC